The T cell receptor (beta chain) described here comes from a study of OX40 agonist ivuxolimab in advanced cancers. Whole-study context: People who had prior anti-PD-1, anti-PD-L1 or anti-CTLA-4 therapy could take part, and under 45% had some. Study-wide results and limits: CD4+ T cells averaged fewer expanded clones than CD8+ T cells.

In the case of this clone: Its antigen is unknown.

TCRdb keeps only in-frame clones here, not all; method: immunoSEQ multiplex PCR. The sample gives approximately 76,000 clones, 65% to 90% of which show up once; approximately 0.63% is in the top ten. With autoimmune disease history or systemic immunosuppression, patients were excluded. The TCR was taken from an adult with an advanced solid tumor such as melanoma, head and neck, liver or kidney cancer. The sequenced sample was CD4+ or CD8+ T cells sorted from blood, obtained in a trial of the OX40 agonist ivuxolimab.

The CDR3 region has the DNA TGTGCCAGCAGCAAAGATTGGGGCGGAGCGCAGAAGGACAATGAGCAGTTCTTC. It yields the protein CASSKDWGGAQKDNEQFF. The J gene is TRBJ2-1, the V gene TRBV21-1; TRBD1 was called by the table and not checked on the DNA. TRBV21-1 is termed a pseudogene. CDR3 length equals 18 residues.